The 23 T cell receptor beta chains presented below share a single source sample, sequenced in a study of blood T cell repertoires in COVID-19. Only in-frame clones appear in the TCRdb table, and some are missing; sequencing was by immunoSEQ multiplex PCR. The sample lists about 220,000 clones, almost 85% seen once, with 15% in the top ten. The sequencing input was PBMCs or T cells enriched from blood (not recorded which). The receptors were sampled from a man in his forties or fifties who had recovered from COVID-19.

The rearrangement links TRBV27 to TRBJ1-3; D may be TRBD1 (6 bases). CDR3 length equals 16 residues. Germline CDR1 MNHEY, CDR2 SMNVEV (reference sequence). The V end lost 0 bases, the J end lost 2 bases, and 11 bases lay between the germline ends. The chain's CDR3 is CASSLSSNRAGNTIYF. DNA for the CDR3: TGTGCCAGCAGTTTATCGTCGAACAGGGCTGGAAACACCATATATTTT.

The chain has TRBV29-1 and TRBJ1-4, with a possible D match to TRBD1 (5 bases). Germline loops: CDR1 SQVTM, CDR2 ANQGSEA. There are 14 residues in the CDR3. V gave up 2 bases and J gave up 7 bases, with 14 bases separating them. As DNA, the CDR3 is TGCAGCGTTGAACCGGGGGGGGATGGTGAAAAACTGTTTTTT. Amino acids: CSVEPGGDGEKLFF.

The chain has TRBV7-3 and TRBJ2-1; 12 nucleotides line up with TRBD2. The CDR3 covers 15 residues. Germline CDR1 is SGHTA and CDR2 is FQGTGA. The ends lost 3 bases at V and 7 bases at J; junction bases unmatched: 4. The CDR3 region has the DNA TGTGCCAGCAGCTTGACTAGCGGGGGTGAGAATGAGCAGTTCTTC. Protein: CASSLTSGGENEQFF.

The gene calls are TRBV20-1 and TRBJ1-1, with D unresolved. Trimming cost V 6 bases and J 4 bases, with 9 bases left between them. This CDR3 is built from 11 residues. The germline CDR1 and CDR2 sequences are DFQATT and SNEGSKA (reference sequence). CDR3 amino acids: CSAPIVTEAFF. The CDR3 DNA sequence: TGCAGTGCCCCTATAGTCACTGAAGCTTTCTTT.

This clone is a singleton in its sample. This chain links TRBV5-1 with TRBJ1-6; D uncertain. Germline V gives CDR1 SGHRS, CDR2 YFSETQ. V gave up 4 bases and J gave up 4 bases, with 9 bases separating them. The CDR3 is 14 amino acids. CDR3 sequence (DNA): TGCGCCAGCAGCCCGCCAGTTTATAATTCACCCCTCCACTTT. Its protein product is CASSPPVYNSPLHF.

The V and J genes are TRBV28 and TRBJ2-3; 8 bases map to TRBD1. The V gene end was trimmed by 4 bases and the J gene end by 3 bases; junction bases not matched to a gene: 6. The length of the CDR3 is 15 residues. Germline CDR1 reads MDHEN; CDR2 reads SYDVKM. The CDR3 loop reads CASSSGGIRTDTQYF. The CDR3 nucleotides read TGTGCCAGCAGTTCAGGGGGCATCAGGACAGATACGCAGTATTTT.

This chain joins TRBV5-5 and TRBJ1-2, with 7 bases fitting TRBD1. The CDR3 covers 14 residues. J was trimmed by 7 bases and V by 4 bases; bases with no gene match: 10. Looked up from germline, CDR1 is SGHKS and CDR2 is YYEKEE (reference sequence). CDR3 coding DNA: TGTGCCAGCAGCATCTACAGGGGAATAGGTGGCTACACCTTC. Amino acid sequence: CASSIYRGIGGYTF.

This chain uses TRBV4-1 with TRBJ2-7; 8 positions match TRBD2. The CDR3 totals 15 residues. J lost 1 base, V lost 4 bases, and 6 bases had no gene match. Germline CDR1 and CDR2: MGHRA and YSYEKL. CDR3 residues: CASSPGTRFSYEQYF. CDR3 DNA: TGCGCCAGCAGCCCTGGGACTAGGTTTTCCTACGAGCAGTACTTC.

J is TRBJ1-6 and V is TRBV28, with 7 bases lining up with TRBD1. Germline V CDR1 and CDR2: MDHEN, SYDVKM. The CDR3 loop spans 14 amino acids. V lost 5 bases and J lost 2; bases outside the gene matches: 0. The chain's CDR3 is CASSGTAYNSPLHF. CDR3 nucleotides: TGTGCCAGCAGTGGGACAGCCTATAATTCACCCCTCCACTTT.

The CDR3 bases are TGTGCCAGCAGCTTAGGGCAGGCCCTGACCGAGCAGTACTTC. Residues: CASSLGQALTEQYF. The gene calls are TRBV7-8 and TRBJ2-7; D ambiguous. The CDR3 length is 14 residues. Per germline, CDR1 SGHVS and CDR2 FQNEAQ. The ends were cut back, 1 base at V and 6 bases at J, with 13 bases in the middle.

The rearrangement joins TRBV19 to TRBJ2-1; 10 bases match TRBD2. This CDR3 contains 18 residues. Germline V gene data show CDR1 as LNHDA and CDR2 as SQIVND (reference sequence). The trim removed 3 bases at V and 3 bases at J, leaving 11 bases unmatched. The chain's CDR3 is CASSMGPRLAGDYNEQFF. CDR3 in DNA: TGTGCCAGTAGTATGGGGCCCCGGCTAGCGGGGGACTACAATGAGCAGTTCTTC.

The rearrangement uses TRBV5-1 and TRBJ1-3; 9 positions match TRBD1. Germline CDR1 reads SGHRS; CDR2 reads YFSETQ. V trimming: 4 bases; J trimming: 0 bases; junction bases outside the gene matches: 5. The CDR3 is made up of 16 amino acids. Here the CDR3 reads CASSPGQGHSGNTIYF. CDR3 coding DNA: TGCGCCAGCAGCCCGGGACAGGGCCACTCTGGAAACACCATATATTTT.

The chain is built from TRBV18 and TRBJ1-5; TRBD1 is a possible D gene (5 bases). CDR1 and CDR2 from the germline V gene are KGHSH and LQKENI. Deletions cut 4 bases from V and 2 bases from J, with 12 bases between. The CDR3 covers 15 residues. DNA of the CDR3: TGTGCCAGCTCACAAGCCGGGGGGGGCAATCAGCCCCAGCATTTT. It specifies CASSQAGGGNQPQHF.

This chain joins TRBV29-1 and TRBJ2-1; 8 bases are shared with TRBD2. The CDR3 length is 14 residues. CDR1 is SQVTM and CDR2 is ANQGSEA in the germline V gene. The CDR3 DNA reads TGCACAGCCCAATGGGCGGGGGGCGGAGTGGAGCAGTTCTTC. This codes for CTAQWAGGGVEQFF.

The rearrangement joins TRBV4-1 to TRBJ2-7, with TRBD2 identical over 11 bases. Trimming removed 2 bases from V and 9 bases from J; junction bases left unmatched: 21. The CDR3 extends over 19 amino acids. The germline V gene has CDR1 MGHRA and CDR2 YSYEKL. CDR3 sequence reads: CASSQYSSGTSGDTPGQYF. The CDR3 DNA reads TGCGCCAGCAGCCAATACTCCTCCGGGACTAGCGGAGATACCCCGGGGCAGTACTTC.

The V and J genes are TRBV2 and TRBJ2-2, with TRBD2 matching over 7 bases. The CDR3 totals 14 residues. Germline values: CDR1 SNHLY, CDR2 FYNNEI. The V segment lost 3 bases and the J segment 4 bases; nucleotides outside the gene matches: 2. For the CDR3, the DNA is TGTGCCAGCAGTGAGGCTAGCGGCACCGGGGAGCTGTTTTTT. Translated, it gives CASSEASGTGELFF.

The count of this clone is one. The V call is TRBV28, the J call TRBJ1-1; D is unresolved. V gave up 5 bases and J gave up 7 bases, with 20 bases separating them. Germline V lookup: CDR1 MDHEN, CDR2 SYDVKM. The CDR3 loop spans 15 amino acids. CDR3 coding DNA: TGTGCCAGCAGTGGTGCAGTCCTTACCGCGGGTGAAGCTTTCTTT. Its translation: CASSGAVLTAGEAFF.

As regards this clone: Additional DNA sequences in this sample encode the identical CDR3. The gene calls are TRBV5-1 and TRBJ2-1, with 9 bases fitting TRBD2. Trimming removed 0 bases from V and 3 bases from J; junction bases left unmatched: 1. The CDR3 has 15 amino acids. Germline assignment: CDR1 SGHRS and CDR2 YFSETQ. CDR3 in DNA: TGCGCCAGCAGCTTGGGACTAGCGGACTACAATGAGCAGTTCTTC. Its translation: CASSLGLADYNEQFF.

This rearrangement joins TRBV2 to TRBJ1-4; unclear D gene. The germline gives CDR1 SNHLY, CDR2 FYNNEI. The germline V and J ends were trimmed by 4 bases and 14 bases, with 17 bases remaining between them. This CDR3 region has 13 residues. DNA of the CDR3: TGTGCCAGCAGTGCATCGCTGGCTTCTTGGCTGTTTTTT. This gives the protein CASSASLASWLFF.

The V call is TRBV7-2, the J call TRBJ1-5, with TRBD1 matching over 7 bases. Germline assignment: CDR1 SGHTA and CDR2 FQGNSA. The CDR3 is 14 residues long. J gave up 4 bases and V 2 bases, and 2 bases lay outside the gene matches. The CDR3 loop is CASSLRQGNQPQHF. The CDR3, as DNA: TGTGCCAGCAGCTTACGACAGGGAAATCAGCCCCAGCATTTT.

The V and J genes are TRBV28 and TRBJ1-5; maybe TRBD1 (6 bases). Trimming cost V 5 bases and J 2 bases, with 16 bases left between them. CDR3 length: 16 residues. Germline lookup yields CDR1 MDHEN and CDR2 SYDVKM. The CDR3 DNA follows: TGTGCCAGCAGTCAGAACAGGGAGGGAGGCAATCAGCCCCAGCATTTT. Amino acids: CASSQNREGGNQPQHF. The full variable domain, completed using reference TRBV28 and TRBJ1-5, is DVKVTQSSRYLVKRTGEKVFLECVQDMDHENMFWYRQDPGLGLRLIYFSYDVKMKEKGDIPEGYSVSREKKERFSLILESASTNQTSMYLCASSQNREGGNQPQHFGDGTRLSIL.

The chain couples TRBV2 to TRBJ2-5, with D tentatively TRBD1 (6 bases). Per germline, CDR1 SNHLY and CDR2 FYNNEI. V was shortened by 0 bases and J by 5 bases, with 13 bases between the two germline ends. This CDR3 region has 15 residues. This CDR3 is CASSEAETGTETQYF. For the CDR3, the DNA is TGTGCCAGCAGTGAAGCTGAGACAGGAACGGAGACCCAGTACTTC.

This rearrangement joins TRBV10-1 to TRBJ2-7; 11 bases fit TRBD1. The CDR3 sequence is 17 residues long. The germline gives CDR1 WNHNN, CDR2 SYGVQD (reference sequence). V dropped 2 bases and J dropped 7; count of bases not matched to a gene: 13. CDR3 region: CASSEGQGALRPGEQYF. The DNA for the CDR3 is TGCGCCAGCAGTGAGGGACAGGGGGCCCTTCGGCCGGGGGAGCAGTACTTC.